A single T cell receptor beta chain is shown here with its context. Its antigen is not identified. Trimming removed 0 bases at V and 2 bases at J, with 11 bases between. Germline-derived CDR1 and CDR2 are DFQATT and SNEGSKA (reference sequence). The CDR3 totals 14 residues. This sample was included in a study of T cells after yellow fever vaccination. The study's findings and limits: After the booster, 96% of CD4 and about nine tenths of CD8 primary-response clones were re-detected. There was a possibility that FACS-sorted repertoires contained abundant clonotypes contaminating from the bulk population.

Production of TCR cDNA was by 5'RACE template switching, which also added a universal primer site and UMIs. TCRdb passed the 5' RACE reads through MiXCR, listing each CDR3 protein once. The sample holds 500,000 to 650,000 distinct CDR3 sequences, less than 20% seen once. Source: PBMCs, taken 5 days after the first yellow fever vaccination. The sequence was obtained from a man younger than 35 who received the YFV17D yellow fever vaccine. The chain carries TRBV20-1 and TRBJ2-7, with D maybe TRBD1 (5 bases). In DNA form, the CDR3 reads TGCAGTGCTAGAGATACCCACAGGACCTACGAGCAGTACGTC. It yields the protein CSARDTHRTYEQYV.